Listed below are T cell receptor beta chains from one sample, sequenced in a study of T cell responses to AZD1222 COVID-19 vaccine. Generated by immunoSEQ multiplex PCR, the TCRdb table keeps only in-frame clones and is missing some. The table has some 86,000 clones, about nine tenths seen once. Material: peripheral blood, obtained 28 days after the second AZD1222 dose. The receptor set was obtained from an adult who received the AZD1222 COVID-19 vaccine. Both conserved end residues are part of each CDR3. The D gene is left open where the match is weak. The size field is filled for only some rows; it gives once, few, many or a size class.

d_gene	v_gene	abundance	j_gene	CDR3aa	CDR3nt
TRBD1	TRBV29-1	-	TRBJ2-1	CSVDAPNRGTYNEQFF	TGCAGCGTTGATGCCCCAAACAGGGGGACCTACAATGAGCAGTTCTTC
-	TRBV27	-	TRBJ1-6	CASSLGAENSPLHF	TGTGCCAGCAGTTTAGGGGCAGAAAATTCACCCCTCCACTTT
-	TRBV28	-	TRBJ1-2	CASSEDQGASYGYTF	TGTGCCAGCAGTGAAGACCAGGGAGCCAGCTATGGCTACACCTTC
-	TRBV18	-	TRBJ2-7	CASSPSRSYEQYF	TGTGCCAGCTCACCAAGTAGGTCCTACGAGCAGTACTTC
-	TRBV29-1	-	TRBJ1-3	CSGSPGVGNTIYF	TGCAGCGGTTCTCCAGGGGTTGGAAACACCATATATTTT
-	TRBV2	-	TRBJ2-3	CATYLGDTQYF	TGTGCCACCTATCTCGGGGATACGCAGTATTTT
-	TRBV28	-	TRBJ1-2	CASSYGLRGYTF	TGTGCCAGCAGTTACGGGTTGAGGGGCTACACCTTC
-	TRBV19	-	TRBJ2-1	CASSIRTVYNEQFF	TGTGCCAGTAGTATCCGGACAGTATACAATGAGCAGTTCTTC
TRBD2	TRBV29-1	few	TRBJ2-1	CSVGSGRTANEQFF	TGCAGCGTTGGTAGCGGGAGGACTGCAAATGAGCAGTTCTTC
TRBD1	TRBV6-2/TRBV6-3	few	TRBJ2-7	CASSYDRGRADEQYF	TGTGCCAGCAGTTACGACAGGGGGCGCGCGGACGAGCAGTACTTC
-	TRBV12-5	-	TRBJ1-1	CASGLATLLGPNTEAFF	TGTGCTAGTGGTTTGGCCACCCTCTTGGGGCCGAACACTGAAGCTTTCTTT
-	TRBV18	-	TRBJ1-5	CASSPSENRNQPQHF	TGTGCCAGCTCACCAAGCGAGAACCGAAATCAGCCCCAGCATTTT
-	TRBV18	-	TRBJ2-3	CASSRISTDTQYF	TGTGCCAGCTCACGGATAAGCACAGATACGCAGTATTTT
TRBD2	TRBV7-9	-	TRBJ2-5	CASSFGTSGSQETQYF	TGTGCCAGCAGCTTTGGGACTAGCGGGTCCCAAGAGACCCAGTACTTC
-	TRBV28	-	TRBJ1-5	CASSLQVQPQHF	TGTGCCAGCAGTTTACAGGTGCAGCCCCAGCATTTT
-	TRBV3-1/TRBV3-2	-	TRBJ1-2	CASSLDERWGYTF	TGTGCCAGCAGCCTGGATGAGCGTTGGGGCTACACCTTC
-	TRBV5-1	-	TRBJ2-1	CATRTGADEQFF	TGCGCCACCCGAACGGGGGCGGATGAGCAGTTCTTC
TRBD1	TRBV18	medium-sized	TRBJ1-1	CASSPGQGMTEAFF	TGTGCCAGCTCACCCGGACAGGGGATGACTGAAGCTTTCTTT
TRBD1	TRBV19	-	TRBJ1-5	CASSGDRGPNQPQHF	TGTGCCAGTAGTGGGGACAGGGGTCCCAATCAGCCCCAGCATTTT
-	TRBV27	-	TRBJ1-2	CASSKTGFSNYGYTF	TGTGCCAGCAGTAAAACAGGGTTTAGTAACTATGGCTACACCTTC
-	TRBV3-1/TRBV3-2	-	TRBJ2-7	CAIAGSSYEQYF	TGTGCCATTGCGGGCAGCTCCTACGAGCAGTACTTC
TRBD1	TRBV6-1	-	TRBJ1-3	CASSDTGEGGNTIYF	TGTGCCAGCTCGGATACAGGGGAGGGTGGAAACACCATATATTTT
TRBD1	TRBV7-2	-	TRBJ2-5	CASSLSDREETQYF	TGTGCCAGCAGCTTAAGTGACAGGGAAGAGACCCAGTACTTC
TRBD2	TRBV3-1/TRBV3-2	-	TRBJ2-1	CASSQDSGSYNEQFF	TGTGCCAGCAGCCAAGATAGCGGGTCCTACAATGAGCAGTTCTTC